This T cell receptor (beta chain) was found in a study of cytomegalovirus exposure and HLA in healthy donors. The donors comprised healthy bone marrow donors. Study-wide results and limits: Sequence variants that were highly shared formed a cluster that was likely a sequencing artifact.

This CDR3 comprises 16 residues. Looked up from germline, CDR1 is MNHNY and CDR2 is SVGAGI (reference sequence). Trimming took off 6 bases at V and 0 bases at J, with 15 bases between the two ends. A word on this clone: The antigen remains unidentified.

A multiplex PCR was run with 60 Vbeta primers and 13 Jbeta primers. Assay: immunoSEQ multiplex PCR; the TCRdb copy retains only in-frame clones and omits some. Recorded for this sample: approximately 190,000 clones. This clonotype was sampled from a boy between 10 and 17 years old in good health and CMV-seronegative. The chain has TRBV6-6 and TRBJ2-1; D call uncertain. Sequences were obtained from PBMCs. The CDR3: CASSPVFGRSYNEQFF. CDR3 bases: TGTGCCAGCAGCCCCGTATTTGGCCGCTCCTACAATGAGCAGTTCTTC.